This T cell receptor beta chain was recovered during a study of blood T cell repertoires in COVID-19. Study-level information: Italy, Spain and the United States were the sources of the convalescent and acute COVID-19 samples. Sample material is recorded as cDNA or gDNA derived from T cells, B-cell-depleted T cells, or PBMCs.

The Seattle patients, enrolled during active infection, were followed longitudinally. Original data processing: Reference gene primer amplification gave estimated nucleated cell counts. Data came from immunoSEQ multiplex PCR; TCRdb stores just in-frame clones and leaves some out. V and J calls and clone size are given by that table; D and trimming were obtained from the DNA. The sample has about 340,000 clones, 86% seen once. The sequenced sample consisted of peripheral blood. The clonotype originates from a woman aged 55-70 years with COVID-19, enrolled during active disease.

The CDR3 DNA sequence: TGCAGTGCAGGGGGTAACTATGGCTACACCTTC. Amino acids: CSAGGNYGYTF. The chain recombines TRBV20-1 with TRBJ1-2, with D perhaps matching TRBD1 (6 bases). The CDR3 sequence is 11 residues long. The V end lost 6 bases, the J end lost 1 base, and 6 bases lay between the germline ends. Germline values: CDR1 DFQATT, CDR2 SNEGSKA (reference sequence).